The T cell receptor (beta chain) under discussion was sequenced for a study of post-analysis software for immune sequencing data. Study outcomes and limitations: Patients carried 4 or 5 TRBV segments more frequently than controls did, and TRBV5-6, TRBV5-1 and TRBV20-1 were among them.

The CDR3 is 13 residues long. The V end was cut by 0 bases, the J end by 3 bases, with 7 bases between. In germline, CDR1 is SQVTM, CDR2 ANQGSEA. Turning to this clonotype: What it binds is unknown.

The library was made from cDNA and included unique molecular identifiers. TCRdb re-called the PCR reads through MiXCR, storing one row per CDR3 protein. There are 740,000 or so distinct CDR3 sequences in the sample; 53% occur only once, and approximately 4.2% lies in the top ten. The chain employs TRBV29-1 and TRBJ2-3; no reliable D call. The specimen was blood. The TCR comes from a girl under 18 with multiple sclerosis. The CDR3: CSVEDRWTDTQYF. CDR3 DNA: TGCAGCGTTGAAGATCGTTGGACAGATACGCAGTATTTT.